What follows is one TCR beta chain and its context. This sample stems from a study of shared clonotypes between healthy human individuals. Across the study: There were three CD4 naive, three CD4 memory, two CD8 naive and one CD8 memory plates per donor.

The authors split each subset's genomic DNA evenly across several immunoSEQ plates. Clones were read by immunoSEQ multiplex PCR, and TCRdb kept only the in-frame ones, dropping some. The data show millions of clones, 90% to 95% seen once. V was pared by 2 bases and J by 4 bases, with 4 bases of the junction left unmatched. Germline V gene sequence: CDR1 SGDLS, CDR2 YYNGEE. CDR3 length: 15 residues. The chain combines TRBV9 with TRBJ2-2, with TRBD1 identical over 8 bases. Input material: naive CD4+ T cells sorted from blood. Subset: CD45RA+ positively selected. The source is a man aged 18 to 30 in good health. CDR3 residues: CASSVDRARTGELFF. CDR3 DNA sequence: TGTGCCAGCAGCGTGGACAGGGCGCGCACCGGGGAGCTGTTTTTT.